Presented here are 27 T cell receptor beta chains from one specimen sequenced in a study of cytomegalovirus exposure and HLA in healthy donors. PCR was performed using 60 Vbeta and 13 Jbeta primers. Using immunoSEQ multiplex PCR, the repertoire was profiled, and TCRdb retains in-frame clones only, with some absent. The sample includes about 140,000 clones, 76% seen only once; the top ten take over 2.5%. Sequencing was performed on PBMCs. The receptors shown here come from a man in his forties or fifties in good health and CMV-seronegative.

The genes are TRBV30 and TRBJ2-3; 14 positions match TRBD2. The CDR3 is 18 amino acids. With V trimmed by 0 bases and J by 2 bases, 7 bases remained unmatched. CDR1 is GTSNPN, CDR2 SVGIG, per germline (reference sequence). The CDR3 DNA reads as TGTGCCTGGAGTGTACGGGGGACTAGCGGGGGCCCCACAGATACGCAGTATTTT. Protein: CAWSVRGTSGGPTDTQYF.

This chain uses TRBV12-5 with TRBJ1-5; tentatively, D is TRBD1 (5 bases). Trimming took 1 base from V and 3 from J, leaving 13 bases between them. Germline V CDR1 and CDR2: LGHNT, FRNRAP. The CDR3 extends over 16 amino acids. CDR3 sequence (DNA): TGTGCTAGTGGTTTGGGCAGGGTCGGTTACAATCAGCCCCAGCATTTT. This encodes CASGLGRVGYNQPQHF.

The chain uses TRBV7-9 and TRBJ2-3; maybe TRBD1 (5 bases). The CDR3 is 16 residues long. CDR1 and CDR2 (germline): SEHNR, FQNEAQ (reference sequence). With 1 base removed from V and 1 base from J, the gap between germline ends came to 12 bases. CDR3: CASSLGNVGGTDTQYF. For the CDR3, the DNA is TGTGCCAGCAGCTTAGGTAACGTAGGGGGCACAGATACGCAGTATTTT.

The V gene is TRBV5-4, the J gene TRBJ2-3, with 8 bases that match TRBD2. Trimming removed 4 bases from V and 4 bases from J; junction bases left unmatched: 14. Germline V gene data show CDR1 as SGHNT and CDR2 as YYREEE (reference sequence). This CDR3 has 17 residues. CDR3 region: CASSPFGGDGGADTQYF. CDR3 bases: TGTGCCAGCAGCCCGTTCGGGGGGGACGGGGGGGCAGATACGCAGTATTTT.

The rearrangement uses TRBV18 and TRBJ2-2, with TRBD1 matching 8 bases. The CDR3 runs 15 residues. Germline lookup yields CDR1 KGHSH and CDR2 LQKENI. With 6 bases clipped from V and 0 bases from J, the junction kept 3 bases outside the gene matches. Here the CDR3 DNA reads TGTGCCAGCTCCGAGACAGGGGCGAACACCGGGGAGCTGTTTTTT. Its protein product is CASSETGANTGELFF. The variable domain in full, with the rest retrieved from reference TRBV18 and TRBJ2-2, is NAGVMQNPRHLVRRRGQEARLRCSPMKGHSHVYWYRQLPEEGLKFMVYLQKENIIDESGMPKERFSAEFPKEGPSILRIQQVVRGDSAAYFCASSETGANTGELFFGEGSRLTVL.

The chain couples TRBV7-2 to TRBJ1-4; D is unresolved. CDR3 length: 14 amino acids. The germline CDR1 and CDR2 sequences are SGHTA and FQGNSA. Trimming removed 1 base at V and 5 bases at J, with 8 bases between. The CDR3 DNA reads as TGTGCCAGCAGCTTAGGCTATAGCAATGAAAAACTGTTTTTT. Translated, it gives CASSLGYSNEKLFF.

V gene TRBV2 combines with J gene TRBJ2-7, with 8 bases fitting TRBD1. The CDR3 covers 14 residues. With V trimmed by 7 bases and J by 4 bases, 9 bases remained unmatched. From germline, CDR1 is SNHLY and CDR2 FYNNEI. CDR3 DNA: TGTGCCAGCAACCGACAGGGGTCGGCTTACGAGCAGTACTTC. Translated, it gives CASNRQGSAYEQYF.

The gene calls are TRBV2 and TRBJ1-5, with TRBD1 matching 7 bases. The CDR3 is made up of 14 amino acids. The V segment lost 7 bases and the J segment 3 bases; nucleotides outside the gene matches: 6. Germline CDR1 and CDR2: SNHLY and FYNNEI. The CDR3 loop is CASTLDRNNQPQHF. In DNA form, the CDR3 reads TGTGCCAGCACGCTGGACAGGAACAATCAGCCCCAGCATTTT.

The chain employs TRBV9 and TRBJ2-3; TRBD1 is a possible D gene (5 bases). The CDR3 spans 14 residues. V lost 1 base and J 6 bases, leaving 12 bases between the germline ends. The germline V gene encodes CDR1 SGDLS and CDR2 YYNGEE. The CDR3 nucleotides are TGTGCCAGCAGCGTATCAGGGTTTCCGGATACGCAGTATTTT. Amino acid sequence: CASSVSGFPDTQYF.

In its sample, this clone was seen once. The V and J genes are TRBV2 and TRBJ2-5, with a possible D match to TRBD1 (6 bases). The V gene lost 2 bases and the J gene lost 5 bases, with 9 bases spanning the gap. The CDR3 is 13 amino acids. Germline lookup yields CDR1 SNHLY and CDR2 FYNNEI. CDR3 sequence: CASSEPGEETQYF. The CDR3, as DNA: TGTGCCAGCAGTGAACCAGGGGAGGAGACCCAGTACTTC.

The chain uses TRBV5-1 and TRBJ2-5, with a possible D match to TRBD2 (6 bases). Per the germline V gene, CDR1 is SGHRS and CDR2 is YFSETQ. CDR3 length equals 17 residues. Deletions cut 0 bases from V and 5 bases from J, with 20 bases between. The CDR3 DNA is TGCGCCAGCAGCTTGGGGACTCTCGGGAGCCCAAGGGAGACCCAGTACTTC. Protein product: CASSLGTLGSPRETQYF.

The V gene is TRBV19, the J gene TRBJ1-5; 7 bases line up with TRBD1. Trimming removed 9 bases from V and 5 bases from J; junction bases left unmatched: 7. This CDR3 comprises 13 residues. Germline CDR1 reads LNHDA; CDR2 reads SQIVND (reference sequence). CDR3 residues: CASSDRTYQPQHF. The DNA for the CDR3 is TGTGCCAGCTCGGACAGGACATATCAGCCCCAGCATTTT.

The chain links TRBV30 to TRBJ2-1, with 9 positions matching TRBD1. Germline trimming cut 2 bases from V and 4 bases from J; bases unmatched to any gene: 9. The germline gives CDR1 GTSNPN, CDR2 SVGIG (reference sequence). This CDR3 is built from 16 residues. The CDR3 loop is CAWSRGTGIYYNEQFF. The CDR3 bases are TGTGCCTGGAGTAGGGGGACAGGGATTTATTACAATGAGCAGTTCTTC.

The V call is TRBV11-3, the J call TRBJ2-5; no firm D call. Germline CDR1 SGHNT, CDR2 YENEEA. V lost 1 base, J lost 2 bases, and 5 bases lay in between. This CDR3 has 13 residues. The CDR3 DNA reads TGTGCCAGCAGCTTAGGTATACAAGAGACCCAGTACTTC. Amino acid sequence: CASSLGIQETQYF. The full variable domain, in which reference TRBV11-3 and TRBJ2-5 provide the parts outside the CDR3, is EAGVVQSPRYKIIEKKQPVAFWCNPISGHNTLYWYLQNLGQGPELLIRYENEEAVDDSQLPKDRFSAERLKGVDSTLKIQPAELGDSAVYLCASSLGIQETQYFGPGTRLLVL.

Only a few counts were recorded for this clone. This rearrangement joins TRBV25-1 to TRBJ1-2, with D tentatively TRBD1 (5 bases). This CDR3 contains 17 residues. The V gene lost 4 bases and the J gene lost 4 bases, with 22 bases spanning the gap. Germline assignment: CDR1 MGHDK and CDR2 SYGVNS. CDR3 residues: CASSGGGRGVLAYGYTF. DNA of the CDR3: TGTGCCAGCAGTGGAGGAGGGAGGGGTGTCCTGGCCTATGGCTACACCTTC.

The gene calls are TRBV19 and TRBJ1-2; D not resolved. Germline values: CDR1 LNHDA, CDR2 SQIVND (reference sequence). With 3 bases removed from V and 4 bases from J, the gap between germline ends came to 9 bases. The CDR3 sequence is 13 residues long. CDR3 sequence reads: CASSMGGFYGYTF. Written as DNA, the CDR3 is TGTGCCAGTAGTATGGGAGGGTTCTATGGCTACACCTTC. The full variable domain, in which reference TRBV19 and TRBJ1-2 provide the parts outside the CDR3, is DGGITQSPKYLFRKEGQNVTLSCEQNLNHDAMYWYRQDPGQGLRLIYYSQIVNDFQKGDIAEGYSVSREKKESFPLTVTSAQKNPTAFYLCASSMGGFYGYTFGSGTRLTVV.

This clone was detected only a few times. The gene calls are TRBV4-3 and TRBJ1-4; no clear D. The CDR3 length is 16 residues. Germline CDR1 LGHNA, CDR2 YSLEER. Between the trimmed V and J ends, which lost 4 bases and 4 bases, there was a span of 16 bases. The DNA for the CDR3 is TGCGCCAGCAGCCGAAATATGGACGGACTTAATGAAAAACTGTTTTTT. Encoded protein: CASSRNMDGLNEKLFF.

In the case of this clone: Its ends do not fully match the called genes, so a read error is possible. This rearrangement joins TRBV5-1 to TRBJ2-2; possible D gene TRBD2, 5 bases. The CDR3 runs to 15 residues. Germline V gives CDR1 SGHRS, CDR2 YFSETQ. The chain's CDR3 is CASNQGGGVTEELFF. The CDR3 DNA sequence: TGCGCCAGCAATCAAGGAGGAGGAGTGACCGAGGAGCTGTTTTTT.

The J gene is TRBJ1-1, the V gene TRBV29-1, with TRBD1 matching 12 bases. Trimming took 6 bases from V and 10 from J; bases not matched to a gene: 3. Germline V gives CDR1 SQVTM, CDR2 ANQGSEA. The CDR3 runs to 11 residues. In DNA, the CDR3 is TGCAGCGTGGGGACAGGGGGCTTAGCTTTCTTT. Residues: CSVGTGGLAFF.

The rearrangement joins TRBV7-3 to TRBJ2-6; 7 bases line up with TRBD2. The CDR3 is made up of 16 amino acids. Germline V lookup: CDR1 SGHTA, CDR2 FQGTGA. V lost 5 bases to trimming and J lost 1 base; unmatched junction nucleotides: 5. The CDR3 sequence is CASSHGGMSGANVLTF. DNA of the CDR3: TGTGCCAGCAGCCACGGGGGGATGTCTGGGGCCAACGTCCTGACTTTC.

The chain recombines TRBV9 with TRBJ1-6; maybe TRBD1 (5 bases). Germline lookup yields CDR1 SGDLS and CDR2 YYNGEE. The ends were cut back, 0 bases at V and 2 bases at J, with 9 bases in the middle. The CDR3 runs 16 residues. This CDR3 is CASSVDRRPYNSPLHF. CDR3 bases: TGTGCCAGCAGCGTAGACAGGCGGCCCTATAATTCACCCCTCCACTTT.

This rearrangement joins TRBV4-3 to TRBJ1-1, with D possibly TRBD1 on 6 matching bases. Trimming shortened V by 1 base and J by 1 base, and 16 bases separated the two germline ends. The CDR3 loop spans 17 amino acids. Germline CDR1 LGHNA, CDR2 YSLEER. CDR3 loop: CASSQVWVRTENTEAFF. CDR3 sequence (DNA): TGCGCCAGCAGCCAAGTATGGGTAAGGACAGAGAACACTGAAGCTTTCTTT.

This chain connects TRBV5-1 to TRBJ2-3; no reliable D call. Germline V lookup: CDR1 SGHRS, CDR2 YFSETQ. Trimming stripped 0 bases from V and 6 bases from J, with 11 bases between. The CDR3 covers 14 residues. Here the CDR3 DNA reads TGCGCCAGCAGCTTGGCTGGGCACACGGATACGCAGTATTTT. Residues: CASSLAGHTDTQYF.

The J gene is TRBJ1-1, the V gene TRBV28; D is unresolved. This CDR3 is built from 15 residues. V lost 4 bases, J lost 4 bases, and 16 bases lay in between. Germline V gives CDR1 MDHEN, CDR2 SYDVKM. The DNA of the CDR3 is TGTGCCAGCAGTTCCAGACGGGGAGCGGGCACTGAAGCTTTCTTT. It codes for CASSSRRGAGTEAFF. The full variable domain, with the rest looked up from reference TRBV28 and TRBJ1-1, is DVKVTQSSRYLVKRTGEKVFLECVQDMDHENMFWYRQDPGLGLRLIYFSYDVKMKEKGDIPEGYSVSREKKERFSLILESASTNQTSMYLCASSSRRGAGTEAFFGQGTRLTVV.

This rearrangement joins TRBV5-1 to TRBJ2-3; D unclear. Trimming took 0 bases from V and 1 from J, leaving 9 bases between them. The CDR3 totals 15 residues. Germline V CDR1 and CDR2: SGHRS, YFSETQ. In DNA form, the CDR3 reads TGCGCCAGCAGCTTGGGGCAGGTACGCACAGATACGCAGTATTTT. Amino acids: CASSLGQVRTDTQYF.

This clone was counted between two and nine times. In DNA form, the CDR3 reads TGCGCCAGCATTCTGACAGGGGTGCGGGGCGAGCAGTACTTC. Translating it yields CASILTGVRGEQYF. The chain recombines TRBV10-1 with TRBJ2-7; 8 bases fit TRBD1. The germline V gene encodes CDR1 WNHNN and CDR2 SYGVQD (reference sequence). Germline trimming cut 7 bases from V and 6 bases from J; bases unmatched to any gene: 11. CDR3 length equals 14 residues.

The chain couples TRBV5-6 to TRBJ2-7; possible D gene TRBD1, 6 bases. In germline, CDR1 is SGHDT, CDR2 YYEEEE. The CDR3 totals 13 residues. With 4 bases removed from V and 3 bases from J, the gap between germline ends came to 11 bases. The CDR3 region is CASSRDTLYEQYF. CDR3 DNA sequence: TGTGCCAGCAGCCGGGACACCCTCTACGAGCAGTACTTC.